This entry lists 23 T cell receptor beta chains sequenced from one sample in a study of siplizumab effects on memory and regulatory T cells. TCRdb's copy holds only in-frame clones and misses some; the assay was immunoSEQ multiplex PCR. The profile shows over 70,000 clones, 85% to 90% of them singletons. The specimen was CD4+ T cells sorted from blood. All receptors come from a human donor in good health.

The chain is built from TRBV5-6 and TRBJ2-3; the match to TRBD1 covers 9 bases. Germline trimming cut 3 bases from V and 3 bases from J; bases unmatched to any gene: 2. The germline V gene encodes CDR1 SGHDT and CDR2 YYEEEE. The CDR3 consists of 14 residues. The CDR3 sequence: CASSWDRATDTQYF. Here the CDR3 DNA reads TGTGCCAGCAGCTGGGACAGGGCGACAGATACGCAGTATTTT.

The V call is TRBV30, the J call TRBJ2-2, with 10 bases aligning to TRBD2. This CDR3 region has 17 residues. Germline V CDR1 and CDR2: GTSNPN, SVGIG (reference sequence). Trimming removed 3 bases from V and 5 bases from J; junction bases left unmatched: 12. CDR3 protein: CAWSPLWSLAGTGELFF. CDR3 DNA: TGTGCCTGGAGCCCACTTTGGTCACTAGCGGGGACCGGGGAGCTGTTTTTT.

The chain couples TRBV7-3 to TRBJ2-3; 15 nucleotides line up with TRBD2. Trimming cost V 5 bases and J 3 bases; bases outside gene matches: 3. This CDR3 spans 16 amino acids. Germline V CDR1 and CDR2: SGHTA, FQGTGA. DNA of the CDR3: TGTGCCAGCAGCCCCGGACTAGCGGGAGGGACAGATACGCAGTATTTT. Protein product: CASSPGLAGGTDTQYF.

This chain connects TRBV4-2 to TRBJ1-2; 7 nucleotides line up with TRBD1. The CDR3 loop spans 15 amino acids. Trimming removed 1 base from V and 4 bases from J; junction bases left unmatched: 6. The germline CDR1 and CDR2 sequences are LGHNA and YNFKEQ. The DNA for the CDR3 is TGTGCCAGCAGCCAAGCTACGACAGGGTTCTATGGCTACACCTTC. It yields the protein CASSQATTGFYGYTF.

In its sample, this clone was seen once. The rearrangement joins TRBV14 to TRBJ1-3, with D maybe TRBD1 (6 bases). CDR1 is SGHDN, CDR2 FVKESK, per germline. Trimming took 4 bases from V and 0 from J, leaving 10 bases between them. CDR3 length: 15 amino acids. CDR3 in DNA: TGTGCCAGCAGCCCAGGGGCCCGCTCTGGAAACACCATATATTTT. Encoded protein: CASSPGARSGNTIYF.

This chain connects TRBV7-3 to TRBJ2-6; D is unresolved. There are 16 residues in the CDR3. The germline V gene has CDR1 SGHTA and CDR2 FQGTGA. The V end lost 1 base, the J end lost 0 bases, and 7 bases lay between the germline ends. CDR3: CASSLRTHSGANVLTF. Written as DNA, the CDR3 is TGTGCCAGCAGCTTAAGGACCCACTCTGGGGCCAACGTCCTGACTTTC.

This clone was seen just once. V gene TRBV4-1 combines with J gene TRBJ2-1, with TRBD2 matching 8 bases. CDR3 length equals 16 residues. In germline, CDR1 is MGHRA, CDR2 YSYEKL. J gave up 4 bases and V 4 bases, and 9 bases lay outside the gene matches. The CDR3 sequence: CASSRPRASGYNEQFF. In DNA form, the CDR3 reads TGCGCCAGCAGCCGACCTCGGGCTAGCGGGTACAATGAGCAGTTCTTC.

The chain recombines TRBV28 with TRBJ2-2, with D perhaps matching TRBD1 (5 bases). This CDR3 spans 15 amino acids. V was trimmed by 1 base and J by 5 bases, leaving 11 bases between them. CDR1 and CDR2 from the germline V gene are MDHEN and SYDVKM. The CDR3 loop is CASSLLGHSTGELFF. The CDR3 coding sequence is TGTGCCAGCAGTTTATTGGGGCATTCTACCGGGGAGCTGTTTTTT.

V is TRBV6-5 and J is TRBJ1-2, with TRBD1 matching 7 bases. The CDR3 length is 13 residues. The trim removed 6 bases at V and 3 bases at J, leaving 4 bases unmatched. Per the germline V gene, CDR1 is MNHEY and CDR2 is SVGAGI. The CDR3 DNA sequence: TGTGCCAGCAGAGTCGGACAGGACTATGGCTACACCTTC. This translates into CASRVGQDYGYTF.

The genes are TRBV19 and TRBJ2-7; D is undetermined. Trimming left V 3 bases short and J 1 base short, with 10 bases between. Germline V gene lookup returns CDR1 LNHDA and CDR2 SQIVND (reference sequence). This CDR3 has 14 amino acids. CDR3 coding DNA: TGTGCCAGTAGTATTGCCGGACGGTCCTACGAGCAGTACTTC. Residues: CASSIAGRSYEQYF. Full variable domain (missing parts from reference TRBV19 and TRBJ2-7): DGGITQSPKYLFRKEGQNVTLSCEQNLNHDAMYWYRQDPGQGLRLIYYSQIVNDFQKGDIAEGYSVSREKKESFPLTVTSAQKNPTAFYLCASSIAGRSYEQYFGPGTRLTVT.

The chain employs TRBV5-6 and TRBJ1-3, with D perhaps matching TRBD1 (6 bases). The CDR3 has 17 amino acids. In germline, CDR1 is SGHDT, CDR2 YYEEEE. V dropped 1 base and J dropped 0 bases, with 14 bases sitting between them. The CDR3 here is CASSLKGVTASGNTIYF. CDR3 DNA: TGTGCCAGCAGCTTGAAGGGGGTTACCGCCTCTGGAAACACCATATATTTT.

V and J are TRBV6-5 and TRBJ2-2; 7 nucleotides match TRBD1. The CDR3 consists of 13 residues. Looked up from germline, CDR1 is MNHEY and CDR2 is SVGAGI. J gave up 7 bases and V 5 bases, and 4 bases lay outside the gene matches. CDR3 amino acids: CASSRGLSGELFF. CDR3 in DNA: TGTGCCAGCAGTAGGGGGCTGAGCGGGGAGCTGTTTTTT.

This clone came up a few times. The chain employs TRBV4-1 and TRBJ2-3; 8 nucleotides agree with TRBD2. The J segment lost 4 bases and the V segment lost 0 bases, leaving 6 bases of the junction unmatched. The CDR3 consists of 16 residues. Per the germline V gene, CDR1 is MGHRA and CDR2 is YSYEKL. The CDR3, as DNA: TGCGCCAGCAGCCAAGATTCCCGGGAGGGGGCAGATACGCAGTATTTT. Its translation: CASSQDSREGADTQYF.

This chain links TRBV28 with TRBJ1-2; the match to TRBD1 covers 7 bases. V gave up 5 bases and J gave up 7 bases; unmatched junction bases: 4. Germline V gives CDR1 MDHEN, CDR2 SYDVKM. This CDR3 has 12 amino acids. The chain's CDR3 is CASSEGQLGYTF. The CDR3 region has the DNA TGTGCCAGCAGTGAGGGACAGCTTGGCTACACCTTC.

In this sample, this clone turned up once. This chain uses TRBV6-1 with TRBJ1-6; D not certain. This CDR3 is 13 amino acids long. The V gene lost 5 bases and the J gene lost 8 bases, with 10 bases spanning the gap. Germline CDR1 and CDR2: MNHNS and SASEGT. CDR3 nucleotide sequence: TGTGCCAGCAGTCGATTAAATGATTCACCCCTCCACTTT. This gives the protein CASSRLNDSPLHF.

The chain is built from TRBV6-1 and TRBJ2-7; TRBD1 matches at 8 bases. CDR1 and CDR2 from the germline V gene are MNHNS and SASEGT. The CDR3 is 14 residues long. The J segment lost 0 bases and the V segment lost 8 bases, leaving 6 bases of the junction unmatched. The CDR3 loop is CASHGTGRSYEQYF. The CDR3, as DNA: TGTGCCAGCCACGGGACAGGCCGCTCCTACGAGCAGTACTTC.

The gene calls are TRBV5-6 and TRBJ2-3, with a possible D match to TRBD1 (6 bases). This CDR3 has 16 amino acids. Germline CDR1 is SGHDT and CDR2 is YYEEEE. Trimming removed 0 bases at V and 0 bases at J, with 11 bases between. CDR3 nucleotides: TGTGCCAGCAGCTTGGAGGGGGTGCAGAGCACAGATACGCAGTATTTT. Translated, it gives CASSLEGVQSTDTQYF.

The CDR3 region is CAWSLRDRVSHEQYF. The CDR3 DNA reads TGTGCCTGGAGCCTCCGGGACAGGGTTAGCCACGAGCAGTACTTC. The chain has TRBV30 and TRBJ2-7; 9 nucleotides match TRBD1. CDR1 is GTSNPN and CDR2 is SVGIG in the germline V gene (reference sequence). This CDR3 comprises 15 residues. J lost 5 bases, V lost 3 bases, and 11 bases had no gene match.

The gene calls are TRBV19 and TRBJ1-1, with D tentatively TRBD1 (6 bases). Between the trimmed V and J ends, which lost 7 bases and 4 bases, there was a span of 13 bases. Germline V gene sequence: CDR1 LNHDA, CDR2 SQIVND (reference sequence). This CDR3 is 13 amino acids long. The CDR3 region has the DNA TGTGCCAGTAAAGGGGGGCGGGCCACTGAAGCTTTCTTT. Protein: CASKGGRATEAFF.

The chain is built from TRBV5-1 and TRBJ2-5; 7 nucleotides agree with TRBD2. CDR1 SGHRS and CDR2 YFSETQ come from the germline V gene. The ends lost 0 bases at V and 2 bases at J; junction bases unmatched: 7. This CDR3 is built from 16 residues. CDR3: CASSLALAGAQETQYF. CDR3 bases: TGCGCCAGCAGCTTGGCCCTGGCGGGAGCACAAGAGACCCAGTACTTC.

This rearrangement joins TRBV2 to TRBJ1-5, with TRBD1 as a possible D gene (5 bases). Per germline, CDR1 SNHLY and CDR2 FYNNEI. The ends were cut back, 8 bases at V and 3 bases at J, with 11 bases in the middle. The CDR3 loop spans 13 amino acids. CDR3 region: CASQRQFNQPQHF. CDR3 bases: TGTGCCAGCCAGCGACAGTTCAATCAGCCCCAGCATTTT.

On this clone itself: The same CDR3 can be traced to other DNA sequences in this sample. The V gene is TRBV19, the J gene TRBJ2-1; a weak D match, TRBD2 (5 bases). V shed 3 bases and J shed 2 bases, with 11 bases lying between them. The germline gives CDR1 LNHDA, CDR2 SQIVND (reference sequence). The length of the CDR3 is 15 residues. The CDR3 DNA follows: TGTGCCAGTAGTATTGGAGGTTCTACCTACAATGAGCAGTTCTTC. It encodes CASSIGGSTYNEQFF.

The chain employs TRBV5-1 and TRBJ2-1, with D perhaps matching TRBD1 (6 bases). Germline CDR1 reads SGHRS; CDR2 reads YFSETQ. V lost 5 bases, J lost 2 bases, and 14 bases lay in between. The CDR3 extends over 15 amino acids. CDR3 bases: TGCGCCAGCAGACTCGGACAGACCACCTACAATGAGCAGTTCTTC. It yields the protein CASRLGQTTYNEQFF. Together with reference TRBV5-1 and TRBJ2-1, the CDR3 gives the full variable domain: KAGVTQTPRYLIKTRGQQVTLSCSPISGHRSVSWYQQTPGQGLQFLFEYFSETQRNKGNFPGRFSGRQFSNSRSEMNVSTLELGDSALYLCASRLGQTTYNEQFFGPGTRLTVL.